The 9 T cell receptor beta chains presented below share a single source sample, sequenced in a study of T cell repertoires in cytomegalovirus infection (dated by TCRdb to the late 2010s). Their specific antigens are unknown. The treatment or condition label of this sample denotes: in vitro stimulation with specific CMV peptide epitopes to enrich CMV-specific T cells. The data were produced on an Illumina HiSeq 1500. The public sequencing data were trimmed at Q25 with fastp and processed into clonotypes with MiXCR by TCRdb, which kept only in-frame beta chains. Every entry covers one CDR3 protein and lists the most common genes and DNA from its rows. For this sample there are hundreds of thousands of distinct CDR3 sequences; approximately 33% appear just once. Approximately 18% of the sample rests with the top ten. The specimen was cultured PBMCs, collected from culture after CMV antigen stimulation. The receptors stem from a human donor in good health (CMV status not recorded). Some clones in this sample may be carry-over from other donors' samples.

The chain has TRBV6-6 and TRBJ1-2; D is perhaps TRBD1 (5 bases). Per the germline V gene, CDR1 is MNHNY and CDR2 is SVGAGI (reference sequence). The CDR3 loop spans 13 amino acids. The V end was cut by 4 bases, the J end by 6 bases, with 12 bases between. CDR3 sequence: CASSSTGADGYTF. CDR3 coding DNA: TGTGCCAGCAGTTCCACCGGGGCCGATGGCTACACCTTC.

The V gene is TRBV29-1, the J gene TRBJ1-2; 7 bases are shared with TRBD1. The CDR3 contains 13 residues. Losses at the gene ends were 3 bases for V and 8 bases for J; bases not matched to a gene: 9. CDR1 and CDR2 (germline): SQVTM, ANQGSEA. CDR3: CSVDKGAPNGYTF. The DNA for the CDR3 is TGCAGCGTTGATAAGGGGGCTCCCAACGGCTACACCTTC.

This clonotype was observed many times. The V and J genes are TRBV11-2 and TRBJ2-3; D not resolved. Trimming took 4 bases from V and 1 from J, leaving 15 bases between them. Germline lookup yields CDR1 SGHAT and CDR2 FQNNGV. This CDR3 is built from 16 residues. The CDR3 spells CASSSDGRLGTDTQYF. DNA for the CDR3: TGTGCCAGCAGCTCAGACGGTAGACTTGGCACAGATACGCAGTATTTT.

This clonotype was observed at least ten times. This chain uses TRBV7-2 with TRBJ1-2; D call uncertain. With 1 base removed from V and 5 bases from J, the gap between germline ends came to 14 bases. CDR1 is SGHTA and CDR2 is FQGNSA in the germline V gene. The length of the CDR3 is 15 residues. The CDR3 sequence: CASSLESGPGYGYTF. CDR3 coding DNA: TGTGCCAGCAGCTTAGAGTCCGGGCCGGGGTATGGCTACACCTTC.

The J gene is TRBJ2-5, the V gene TRBV19; D uncertain. Germline-derived CDR1 and CDR2 are LNHDA and SQIVND (reference sequence). The germline V and J ends were trimmed by 4 bases and 2 bases, with 11 bases remaining between them. The CDR3 is 14 amino acids. The CDR3 coding sequence is TGTGCCAGTAGTAACGTGGGCGGTCAAGAGACCCAGTACTTC. Amino acids: CASSNVGGQETQYF.

The rearrangement joins TRBV6-6 to TRBJ2-3; D is unresolved. The CDR3 has 11 amino acids. Trimming cost V 4 bases and J 7 bases, with 6 bases left between them. Germline CDR1 reads MNHNY; CDR2 reads SVGAGI (reference sequence). The CDR3 loop is CASSSRNTQYF. In DNA, the CDR3 is TGTGCCAGCAGTTCCCGAAATACGCAGTATTTT.

This chain joins TRBV19 and TRBJ2-2; maybe TRBD2 (7 bases). The germline CDR1 and CDR2 sequences are LNHDA and SQIVND (reference sequence). The CDR3 spans 16 residues. V was cut by 5 bases and J by 3 bases, with 16 bases left in between. CDR3 region: CASSAITGRDTGELFF. In nucleotides, the CDR3 is TGTGCCAGTAGTGCCATTACAGGGAGGGACACCGGGGAGCTGTTTTTT.

This clonotype has a single count. The chain employs TRBV18 and TRBJ1-1; D gene uncertain. Per the germline V gene, CDR1 is KGHSH and CDR2 is LQKENI. The ends were cut back, 0 bases at V and 1 base at J, with 9 bases in the middle. The CDR3 totals 15 residues. The DNA for the CDR3 is TGTGCCAGCTCACCACCGGTCAGGACGAACACTGAAGCTTTCTTT. It specifies CASSPPVRTNTEAFF.

A single count supports this clonotype. The chain couples TRBV10-3 to TRBJ2-6; D is ambiguous. V dropped 5 bases and J dropped 0 bases, with 8 bases sitting between them. This CDR3 is built from 15 residues. Germline V gene lookup returns CDR1 ENHRY and CDR2 SYGVKD. The DNA of the CDR3 is TGTGCCATCAGTTGGCAGTACTCTGGGGCCAACGTCCTGACTTTC. It translates to CAISWQYSGANVLTF.